The TCR beta chain described here comes from a study of T-cell reconstitution after alpha-beta-depleted transplantation in children. General study findings and limits: Certain patients had high TCRbeta diversity at day 60, and it came from recipient T cells and thymic progenitors that survived. Once a year had passed after transplant, T-cell counts and diversity came mostly from newly produced T cells. After transplant, at about two months, alpha-beta T cells were reportedly derived from several hundred expanded graft clones.

There are a few counts of this clonotype. The target antigen is unknown. Unique molecular identifiers were used in preparing the TCRbeta library. TCRdb passed the PCR reads through MiXCR, listing each CDR3 protein once. In the table there are about 500,000 distinct CDR3 sequences, roughly 10% of which are singletons. The CDR3 is 15 residues long. V was trimmed by 3 bases and J by 3 bases, leaving 9 bases between them. Sequencing used PBMCs, mostly from graft donor cells, obtained 180 days after TCRalphabeta/CD19-depleted stem cell transplant. The chain carries TRBV12-3 or TRBV12-4 and TRBJ1-6; tentatively, D is TRBD1 (6 bases). The source of this sequence is a female patient aged 2-15 years who had a stem cell transplant for aplastic anemia, so the T cells may come from the graft donor. CDR3: CASSLTGDYNSPLHF. CDR3 nucleotide sequence: TGTGCCAGCAGTTTGACAGGCGACTATAATTCACCCCTCCACTTT.